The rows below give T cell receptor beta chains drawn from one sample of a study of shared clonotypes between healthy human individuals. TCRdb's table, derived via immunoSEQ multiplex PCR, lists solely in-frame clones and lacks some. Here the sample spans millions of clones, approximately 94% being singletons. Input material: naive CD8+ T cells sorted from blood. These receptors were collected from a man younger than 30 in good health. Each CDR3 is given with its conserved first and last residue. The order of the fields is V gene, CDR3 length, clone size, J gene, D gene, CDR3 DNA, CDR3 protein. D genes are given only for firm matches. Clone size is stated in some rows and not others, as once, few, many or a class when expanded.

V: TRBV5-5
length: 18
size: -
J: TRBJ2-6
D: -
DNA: TGTGCCAGCAGCTTGGAAAGCACAGCCTTCTCTGGGGCCAACGTCCTGACTTTC
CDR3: CASSLESTAFSGANVLTF

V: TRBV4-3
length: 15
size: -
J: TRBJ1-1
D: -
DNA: TGCGCCAGCAGCCAAGATTTGATGCAGAACACTGAAGCTTTCTTT
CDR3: CASSQDLMQNTEAFF

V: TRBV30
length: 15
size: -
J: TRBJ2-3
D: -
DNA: TGTGCCTGGAGTCCAGGCTCCGCTAGCACAGATACGCAGTATTTT
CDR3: CAWSPGSASTDTQYF

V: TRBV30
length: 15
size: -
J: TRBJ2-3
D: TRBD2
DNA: TGTGCCTGGAGTGTGTCTAGCGGATTCACAGATAAGCAGTATTTT
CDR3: CAWSVSSGFTDKQYF

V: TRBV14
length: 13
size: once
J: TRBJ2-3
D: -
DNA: TGTGCCAGCAGCCAAGTCCGCACAGATACGCAGTATTTT
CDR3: CASSQVRTDTQYF

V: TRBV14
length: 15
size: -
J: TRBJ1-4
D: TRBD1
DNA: TGTGCCAGCAGCCAGCCCGGGACAGAGCTTAAAAAACTGTTTTTT
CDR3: CASSQPGTELKKLFF

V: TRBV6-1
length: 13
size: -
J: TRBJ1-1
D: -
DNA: TGTGCCAGCACCTTGACGGGACAAAAAGAAGCTTTCTTT
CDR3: CASTLTGQKEAFF

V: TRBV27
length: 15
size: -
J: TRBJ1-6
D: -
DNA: TGTGCCAGCAGTTTATACGAGGGGGGAAATTCACCCCTCCACTTT
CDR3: CASSLYEGGNSPLHF

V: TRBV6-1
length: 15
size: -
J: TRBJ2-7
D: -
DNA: TGTGCCAGCAGTGAAGGGACGGACCCGTCCTACGAGCAGTACTTC
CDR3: CASSEGTDPSYEQYF

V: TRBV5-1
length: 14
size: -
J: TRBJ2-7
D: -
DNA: TGCGCCAGCAGCTCTCAGGGGTTCTCCTACGAGCAGTACTTC
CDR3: CASSSQGFSYEQYF

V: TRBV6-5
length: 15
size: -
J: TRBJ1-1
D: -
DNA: TGTGCCAGCAGTTACGCGGGGTACTTTAACACTGAAGCTTTCTTT
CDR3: CASSYAGYFNTEAFF

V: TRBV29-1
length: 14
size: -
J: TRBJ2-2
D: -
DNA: TGCAGCGTCCCGGCCACCCGAGGCCCGGGGGAGCTGTTTTTT
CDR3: CSVPATRGPGELFF

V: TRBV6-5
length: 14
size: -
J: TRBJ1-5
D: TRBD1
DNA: TGTGCCACCCAACAAACAGGGGGGAATCAGCCCCAGCATTTT
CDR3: CATQQTGGNQPQHF

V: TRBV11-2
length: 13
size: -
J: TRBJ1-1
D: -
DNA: TGTGCCAGCAGCCGCGCGGCTAAGCCTGAAGCTTTCTTT
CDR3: CASSRAAKPEAFF

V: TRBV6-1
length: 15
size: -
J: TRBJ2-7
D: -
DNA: TGTGCCAGCAGTGAAGCGATCGGACACCTCTACGAGCAGTACTTC
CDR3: CASSEAIGHLYEQYF

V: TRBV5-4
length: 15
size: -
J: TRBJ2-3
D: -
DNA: TGTGCCAGCAGCCCTGCTGGCGGGATGGTGGATACGCAGTATTTT
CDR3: CASSPAGGMVDTQYF

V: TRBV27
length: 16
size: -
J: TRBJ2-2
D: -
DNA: TGTGCCAGCAGTTCCCAGGGGGTGACTAGTACCGGGGAGCTGTTTTTT
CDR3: CASSSQGVTSTGELFF

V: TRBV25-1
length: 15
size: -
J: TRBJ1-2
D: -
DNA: TGTGCCAGCAGTGAATCTATCGGTCAAAACTATGGCTACACCTTC
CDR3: CASSESIGQNYGYTF

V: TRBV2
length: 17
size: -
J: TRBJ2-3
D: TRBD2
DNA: TGTGCCAGCAGTTCTATTCTAGCGGGCCTTGTGACAGATACGCAGTATTTT
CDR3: CASSSILAGLVTDTQYF

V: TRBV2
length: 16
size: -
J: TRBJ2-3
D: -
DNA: TGTGCCAGCAGTGAAGCGGGCGGGGCTAGCACAGATACGCAGTATTTT
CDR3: CASSEAGGASTDTQYF

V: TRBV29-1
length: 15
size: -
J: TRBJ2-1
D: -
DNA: TGCAGCGTTGAAGGAGAGGACTGGATTTACAATGAGCAGTTCTTC
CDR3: CSVEGEDWIYNEQFF

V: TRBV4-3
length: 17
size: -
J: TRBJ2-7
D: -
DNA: TGCGCCAGCAGCCAAGATGGGGGTAGGCCGCTAGGCCACGAGCAGTACTTC
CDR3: CASSQDGGRPLGHEQYF

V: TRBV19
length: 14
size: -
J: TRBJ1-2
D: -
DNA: TGTGCCAGTAGTATAGTTGGGAGTAACTATGGCTACACCTTC
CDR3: CASSIVGSNYGYTF

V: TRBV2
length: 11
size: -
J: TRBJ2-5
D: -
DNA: TGTGCCAGCACCGAGGGGGAGACCCAGTACTTC
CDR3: CASTEGETQYF

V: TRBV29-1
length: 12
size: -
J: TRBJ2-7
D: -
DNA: TGCAGCGCCGAAGACGGCTCCTACGAGCAGTACTTC
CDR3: CSAEDGSYEQYF

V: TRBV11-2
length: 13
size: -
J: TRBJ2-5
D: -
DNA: TGTGCCAGCAGCTTAGCTGGAAAAGAGACCCAGTACTTC
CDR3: CASSLAGKETQYF

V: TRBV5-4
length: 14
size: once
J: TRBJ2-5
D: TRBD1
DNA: TGTGCCAGCAGCTTGGTAGGGACAGTAGAGACCCAGTACTTC
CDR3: CASSLVGTVETQYF

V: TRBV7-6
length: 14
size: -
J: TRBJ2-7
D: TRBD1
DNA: TGTGCCAGCAGCTTAGAGGGACAGGGGTACGAGCAGTACTTC
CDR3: CASSLEGQGYEQYF

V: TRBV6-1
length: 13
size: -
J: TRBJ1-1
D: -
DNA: TGTGCCAGCAGTGAGAAAGTGAACACTGAAGCTTTCTTT
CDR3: CASSEKVNTEAFF

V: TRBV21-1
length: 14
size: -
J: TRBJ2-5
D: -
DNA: TGTGCCAGCAGCCCCCGGGAGGAAGCGGAGACCCAGTACTTC
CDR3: CASSPREEAETQYF

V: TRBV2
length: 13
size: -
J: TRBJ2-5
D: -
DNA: TGTGCCAGCAGTGCTTGGTTTTGGGAGACCCAGTACTTC
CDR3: CASSAWFWETQYF

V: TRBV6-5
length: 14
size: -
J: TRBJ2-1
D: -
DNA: TGTGCCAGCAGTTACGAGGGTTCCTACAATGAGCAGTTCTTC
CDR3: CASSYEGSYNEQFF

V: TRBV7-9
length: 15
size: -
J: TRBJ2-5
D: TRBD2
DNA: TGTGCCAGCAGCCCTCTAGCGGGGGTACAAGAGACCCAGTACTTC
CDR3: CASSPLAGVQETQYF

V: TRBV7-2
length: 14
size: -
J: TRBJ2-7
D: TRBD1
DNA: TGTGCCAGCAGCCTGGGGACAGGGCGGGACGAGCAGTACTTC
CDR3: CASSLGTGRDEQYF

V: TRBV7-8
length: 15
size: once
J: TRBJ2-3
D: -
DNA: TGTGCCAGCAGAGGGGAGGAGTTTAACACAGATACGCAGTATTTT
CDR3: CASRGEEFNTDTQYF

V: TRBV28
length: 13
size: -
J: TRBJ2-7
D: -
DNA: TGTGCCAGCAGGCTTGGGCAAACCTACGAGCAGTACTTC
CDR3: CASRLGQTYEQYF

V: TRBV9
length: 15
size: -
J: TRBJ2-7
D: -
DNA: TGTGCCAGCAGCGTAGCTATAGGGGGATCCTACGAGCAGTACTTC
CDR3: CASSVAIGGSYEQYF

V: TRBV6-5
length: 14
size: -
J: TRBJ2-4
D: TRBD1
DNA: TGTGCCAGCAGTAACTCCGACAGGGAAAGCATTCAGTACTTC
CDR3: CASSNSDRESIQYF

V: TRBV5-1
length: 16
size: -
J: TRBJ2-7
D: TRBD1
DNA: TGCGCCAGCAGCTCGAGTTGGGACAGGGGGTCTTACGAGCAGTACTTC
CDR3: CASSSSWDRGSYEQYF

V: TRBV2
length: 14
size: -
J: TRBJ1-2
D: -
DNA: TGTGCCAGCAGAATCACCGGGAATAACTATGGCTACACCTTC
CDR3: CASRITGNNYGYTF

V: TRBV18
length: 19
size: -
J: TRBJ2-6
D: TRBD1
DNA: TGTGCCAGCTCACCACAGGAAGGACAGGGGAAGTCTGGGGCCAACGTCCTGACTTTC
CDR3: CASSPQEGQGKSGANVLTF

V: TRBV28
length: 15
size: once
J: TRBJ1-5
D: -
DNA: TGTGCCAGCAGTTTGGGCCTCAGCCCGTATCAGCCCCAGCATTTT
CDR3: CASSLGLSPYQPQHF

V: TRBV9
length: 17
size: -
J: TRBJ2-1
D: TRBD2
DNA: TGTGCCAGCAGCGTAGCCCCTAGCGGGAGTAGTGTCGATGAGCAGTTCTTC
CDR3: CASSVAPSGSSVDEQFF

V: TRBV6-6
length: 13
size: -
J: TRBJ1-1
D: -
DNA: TGTGCCAGCAGTCAGACAGGTGGGACTGAAGCTTTCTTT
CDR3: CASSQTGGTEAFF

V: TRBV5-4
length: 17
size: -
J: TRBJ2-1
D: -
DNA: TGTGCCAGCAGCTTCGGGGCAGGGGCCTCTAGGTACAATGAGCAGTTCTTC
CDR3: CASSFGAGASRYNEQFF

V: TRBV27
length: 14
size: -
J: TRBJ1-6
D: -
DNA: TGTGCCAGCAGTTTATCAGGGCTCCGGTCACCCCTCCACTTT
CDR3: CASSLSGLRSPLHF